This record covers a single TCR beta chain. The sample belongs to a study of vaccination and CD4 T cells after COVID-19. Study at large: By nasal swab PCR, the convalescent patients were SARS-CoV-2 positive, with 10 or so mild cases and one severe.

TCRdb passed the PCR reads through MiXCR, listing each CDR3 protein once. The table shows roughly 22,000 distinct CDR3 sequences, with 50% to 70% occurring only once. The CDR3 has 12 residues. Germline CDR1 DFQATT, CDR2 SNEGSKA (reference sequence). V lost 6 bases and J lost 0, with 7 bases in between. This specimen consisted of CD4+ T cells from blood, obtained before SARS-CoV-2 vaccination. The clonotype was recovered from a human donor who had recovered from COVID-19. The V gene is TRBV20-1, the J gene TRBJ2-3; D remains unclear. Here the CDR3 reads CSARTSTDTQYF. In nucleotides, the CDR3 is TGCAGTGCCAGGACCAGCACAGATACGCAGTATTTT.